These 9 T cell receptor beta chains originate from one sample sequenced in a study of regulatory T cells in long-lasting Graves disease. Time point reported: newly diagnosed GD, antithyroid drugs for less than 3 months. Extracted RNA from PBMCs served as the source of the TCR library. Both iRepertoire HTBI primers and Arm-PCR of CDR3 regions were used to build the TCR beta libraries. TCRdb re-called the multiplex PCR reads with MiXCR, one entry per CDR3 protein. This table has around 400,000 distinct CDR3 sequences, over 12% appearing once. This sample also appeared in a second study, on T cells in Graves' hyperthyroidism and ophthalmopathy.

Specimen: peripheral blood mononuclear cells (PBMCs), collected at new diagnosis, from a patient treated with antithyroid drugs. These receptor sequences come from a woman in her thirties or forties with Graves disease.

This clonotype has a count of ten or more. The chain recombines TRBV7-2 with TRBJ2-7; no reliable D call. Germline lookup yields CDR1 SGHTA and CDR2 FQGNSA. This CDR3 has 14 amino acids. V was trimmed by 5 bases and J by 0 bases, leaving 11 bases between them. CDR3 coding DNA: TGTGCCAGCAGCAAAACCGTCTCCTCCTACGAGCAGTACTTC. Amino acids: CASSKTVSSYEQYF.

This clonotype was seen at least ten times. As the CDR3 is not closed by the conserved phenylalanine or tryptophan, this likely results from a read error. The V and J genes are TRBV27 and TRBJ2-7, with D possibly TRBD2 on 6 matching bases. The CDR3 has 15 residues. CDR1 and CDR2 from the germline V gene are MNHEY and SMNVEV (reference sequence). V was trimmed by 0 bases and J by 3 bases, leaving 12 bases between them. The CDR3 protein is CASSLSGGAYYEQYL. CDR3 DNA: TGTGCCAGCAGTTTATCGGGGGGTGCCTACTACGAGCAGTACCTC.

This chain links TRBV5-5 with TRBJ2-3, with 8 bases lining up with TRBD1. This CDR3 contains 15 residues. Germline CDR1 and CDR2: SGHKS and YYEKEE (reference sequence). The V segment lost 4 bases and the J segment 1 base; nucleotides outside the gene matches: 5. The CDR3 loop reads CASSGGTGRTDTQYF. CDR3 coding DNA: TGTGCCAGCAGCGGAGGGACAGGTCGCACAGATACGCAGTATTTT.

This clonotype has ten or more counts. V is TRBV30 and J is TRBJ1-6, with D perhaps TRBD1 (6 bases). The CDR3 extends over 11 amino acids. Germline CDR1 GTSNPN, CDR2 SVGIG (reference sequence). The germline V and J ends were trimmed by 4 bases and 16 bases, with 14 bases remaining between them. The CDR3 is CAWTSGTQLHF. The DNA of the CDR3 is TGTGCCTGGACGTCCGGGACACAGCTCCACTTT. The whole variable domain, filled in from reference TRBV30 and TRBJ1-6, reads SQTIHQWPATLVQPVGSPLSLECTVEGTSNPNLYWYRQAAGRGLQLLFYSVGIGQISSEVPQNLSASRPQDRQFILSSKKLLLSDSGFYLCAWTSGTQLHFGNGTRLTVT.

This clonotype was seen repeatedly, ten times or more. The V and J genes are TRBV28 and TRBJ2-1; D might be TRBD2 (6 bases). The CDR3 totals 16 residues. V lost 6 bases and J lost 0, with 15 bases in between. Germline lookup yields CDR1 MDHEN and CDR2 SYDVKM. CDR3 nucleotides: TGTGCCAGCAGACCACTCCGGGGGAGCTCCTACAATGAGCAGTTCTTC. As protein: CASRPLRGSSYNEQFF.

The chain uses TRBV19 and TRBJ2-7, with TRBD2 matching 13 bases. Trimming took 4 bases from V and 1 from J; bases not matched to a gene: 10. CDR1 is LNHDA, CDR2 SQIVND, per germline (reference sequence). This CDR3 contains 18 residues. The CDR3 nucleotides are TGTGCCAGTAGTAAAACTAGCGGGAGGGCCGGTGGGTCCTACGAGCAGTACTTC. Translation gives CASSKTSGRAGGSYEQYF.

In this sample, this clonotype turned up many times. This sequence joins TRBV11-2 and TRBJ2-5; 8 bases fit TRBD1. Germline V gene sequence: CDR1 SGHAT, CDR2 FQNNGV. The trim removed 1 base at V and 4 bases at J, leaving 5 bases unmatched. The CDR3 contains 15 residues. The CDR3 here is CASSLAGGAGETQYF. CDR3 sequence (DNA): TGTGCCAGCAGCTTAGCAGGGGGCGCGGGAGAGACCCAGTACTTC. Together with reference TRBV11-2 and TRBJ2-5, the CDR3 gives the full variable domain: EAGVAQSPRYKIIEKRQSVAFWCNPISGHATLYWYQQILGQGPKLLIQFQNNGVVDDSQLPKDRFSAERLKGVDSTLKIQPAKLEDSAVYLCASSLAGGAGETQYFGPGTRLLVL.

The rearrangement links TRBV7-9 to TRBJ1-1, with D perhaps TRBD1 (6 bases). V was trimmed by 1 base and J by 2 bases, leaving 11 bases between them. CDR1 SEHNR and CDR2 FQNEAQ come from the germline V gene (reference sequence). This CDR3 comprises 15 residues. DNA for the CDR3: TGTGCCAGCAGCTTAGTCGGGGGGCCCAACACTGAAGCTTTCTTT. It encodes CASSLVGGPNTEAFF.

The rearrangement links TRBV11-3 to TRBJ1-3; 7 bases map to TRBD1. V was clipped by 5 bases and J by 3 bases; unmatched bases: 10. Germline V CDR1 and CDR2: SGHNT, YENEEA. CDR3 length: 16 residues. CDR3 sequence: CASSPDRVGVGNTIYF. CDR3 sequence (DNA): TGTGCCAGCAGCCCCGACAGGGTTGGCGTTGGAAACACCATATATTTT.